These T cell receptor beta chains were read from a single sample in a study of blood T cell repertoires in COVID-19. TCRdb's table, derived via immunoSEQ multiplex PCR, lists solely in-frame clones and lacks some. This table holds fewer than 250,000 clones, 80% to 90% found once. The sequenced sample was PBMCs or T cells enriched from blood (not recorded which). The receptors originated from a woman under 40 with acute COVID-19. Both conserved end residues are part of each CDR3. The D gene is left open where the match is weak. Clone size is given for some rows only: seen once, a few or many times, or a class if the clone is expanded.

TGTGCCAGCAGCCTCAGACAGGAGAACACTGAAGCTTTCTTT | CASSLRQENTEAFF | TRBJ1-1 | NA | TRBV7-2 | NA
TGTGCCAGCAGCTTAGCCGGGACAGGGAGAACATACGAGCAGTACTTC | CASSLAGTGRTYEQYF | TRBJ2-7 | once | TRBV13 | TRBD1
TGTGCCAGCAGCTTTAGAGTTGAGAACACTGAAGCTTTCTTT | CASSFRVENTEAFF | TRBJ1-1 | NA | TRBV7-9 | NA
TGCGCCAGCAGCCCCGGACTTGCGGATCAGCCCCAGCATTTT | CASSPGLADQPQHF | TRBJ1-5 | NA | TRBV5-1 | NA
TGCGCCAGCAGCTTGGGGTTGGGACAGGGCTTGAACACTGAAGCTTTCTTT | CASSLGLGQGLNTEAFF | TRBJ1-1 | NA | TRBV5-1 | TRBD1
TGTGCCAGCGCACAGGGGAATGAAAAACTGTTTTTT | CASAQGNEKLFF | TRBJ1-4 | NA | TRBV3-1/TRBV3-2 | TRBD1
TGTGCCAGCAGGGGACAGGGTTCCACTGAAGCTTTCTTT | CASRGQGSTEAFF | TRBJ1-1 | NA | TRBV2 | TRBD1
TGTGCCAGCAGCCCGAGAGGACAGGGGAACTCTGGCTACACCTTC | CASSPRGQGNSGYTF | TRBJ1-2 | NA | TRBV6-4 | TRBD1
TGTGCTAGTGGTTTGGTAGAAGGGGCCACCTATTATGGCTACACCTTC | CASGLVEGATYYGYTF | TRBJ1-2 | NA | TRBV12-5 | NA
TGTGCCAGCAGCTCCATCCGTCTATATGGCTACACCTTC | CASSSIRLYGYTF | TRBJ1-2 | NA | TRBV14 | NA
TGTGCCAGCAGCGAAACGGAGAGACAAGAGACCCAGTACTTC | CASSETERQETQYF | TRBJ2-5 | once | TRBV21-1 | NA
TGTGCCAGTGGGGTATCGACAGAAAACACCATATATTTT | CASGVSTENTIYF | TRBJ1-3 | NA | TRBV6-6 | NA
TGTGCCAGTAGCCCTTCCCCAGACAGCTATGGCTACACCTTC | CASSPSPDSYGYTF | TRBJ1-2 | NA | TRBV19 | NA
TGTGCCAGTTTCGACCTTCTTCCGGGGTACGGAAACACCATATATTTT | CASFDLLPGYGNTIYF | TRBJ1-3 | NA | TRBV19 | NA
TGTGCCAGCAGCCAAGTTACTAGCTCAGATACGCAGTATTTT | CASSQVTSSDTQYF | TRBJ2-3 | NA | TRBV3-1/TRBV3-2 | NA
TGCGCCAGCACCCGGGGGGGGTCACCCCTCCACTTT | CASTRGGSPLHF | TRBJ1-6 | once | TRBV23-1 | NA
TGTGCCAGCAGCCTAAGAGTAGGACAGGGAAATGAAAAACTGTTTTTT | CASSLRVGQGNEKLFF | TRBJ1-4 | NA | TRBV2 | TRBD1
TGTGCCAGTAGTATAACGGTTGAAGAGACCCAGTACTTC | CASSITVEETQYF | TRBJ2-5 | NA | TRBV19 | NA
TGTGCCAGCAGCTTGGGTAGCGGGGGTCACGGGTTCTTC | CASSLGSGGHGFF | TRBJ2-1 | NA | TRBV5-4 | TRBD2
TGTGCCAGCAGCTTTATGGGGGGGCTCTACAATGAGCAGTTCTTC | CASSFMGGLYNEQFF | TRBJ2-1 | once | TRBV5-4 | NA
TGTGCCAGCAGCTTAGCCGGGGGAAGAGAGACCCAGTACTTC | CASSLAGGRETQYF | TRBJ2-5 | NA | TRBV11-2 | NA
TGTGCCAGCGGCCGGGACACCAGCTCCTATAATTCACCCCTCCACTTT | CASGRDTSSYNSPLHF | TRBJ1-6 | NA | TRBV2 | NA
TGTGCCAGCAGCCTACGGGAACATGGCACTGAAGCTTTCTTT | CASSLREHGTEAFF | TRBJ1-1 | once | TRBV6-5 | NA
TGCGCCAGCAGCCATCTTGGCCAGAACTATGGCTACACCTTC | CASSHLGQNYGYTF | TRBJ1-2 | NA | TRBV4-3 | NA
TGTGCCAGCAGCTTAGCGCGGATATTCAGGGGAAGCAATCAGCCCCAGCATTTT | CASSLARIFRGSNQPQHF | TRBJ1-5 | NA | TRBV7-8 | NA
TGTGCCAGCAGCCCCAGGACCAGGAGGCCCTACGAGCAGTACTTC | CASSPRTRRPYEQYF | TRBJ2-7 | NA | TRBV11-2 | NA
TGTGCCAGCAGCCGCGGACAGGGACGGTACGAGCAGTACTTC | CASSRGQGRYEQYF | TRBJ2-7 | NA | TRBV11-2 | TRBD1
TGTGCCAGCTCAAGACAGGGGAACACTGAAGCTTTCTTT | CASSRQGNTEAFF | TRBJ1-1 | NA | TRBV18 | TRBD1
TGTGCCAGCAGCTTAAAAGGGGGCGGTCAGTACTTC | CASSLKGGGQYF | TRBJ2-4 | NA | TRBV11-2 | TRBD1
TGTGCCAGCAGCCAGGGGTTAGCGCGTGATTCACCCCTCCACTTT | CASSQGLARDSPLHF | TRBJ1-6 | NA | TRBV3-1/TRBV3-2 | NA
TGTGCCAGCACCCAGACACGCTACGAGCAGTACTTC | CASTQTRYEQYF | TRBJ2-7 | NA | TRBV21-1 | NA
TGTGCCATCAGTGAGTCGGGAGGGCTCCCTGGAAACACCATATATTTT | CAISESGGLPGNTIYF | TRBJ1-3 | NA | TRBV10-3 | NA
TGTGCCAGCAGCTTAGGTGAGGGTTACCAGCATTTT | CASSLGEGYQHF | TRBJ1-5 | NA | TRBV5-6 | NA
TGTGCCAGCAGCAGAGAGGGGGTGTCTGGAAACACCATATATTTT | CASSREGVSGNTIYF | TRBJ1-3 | NA | TRBV5-5 | NA
TGTGCTAGTGGCCTATTCGGGGGAGGTCAGCCCCAGCATTTT | CASGLFGGGQPQHF | TRBJ1-5 | once | TRBV12-5 | NA
TGTGCCAGCACGCAGGGGGTGATAGATACGCAGTATTTT | CASTQGVIDTQYF | TRBJ2-3 | NA | TRBV25-1 | TRBD1
TGTGCCAGCACCCTAGAGCAGGGGGAGCGAGCTTTCTTT | CASTLEQGERAFF | TRBJ1-1 | NA | TRBV5-6 | TRBD1
TGTGCCAGCTCACCCCAGCGGGACTACGAGCAGTACTTC | CASSPQRDYEQYF | TRBJ2-7 | NA | TRBV18 | TRBD2
TGTGCTAGTGGTTGGGACAGGATCACAGATACGCAGTATTTT | CASGWDRITDTQYF | TRBJ2-3 | NA | TRBV12-5 | TRBD1
TGTGCCAGCAGACCAAGGGGGGCCAGCGGGGGGCCAAAGAAGTATTTT | CASRPRGASGGPKKYF | TRBJ2-3 | NA | TRBV5-4 | TRBD2
TGTGCCAGCAGCCCCTTGACTAGCGGGGGGGTGTACGAGCAGTACTTC | CASSPLTSGGVYEQYF | TRBJ2-7 | NA | TRBV5-5 | TRBD2
TGTGCCAGCAGTTACTCCGGGTTCCTAGCCAAAAACATTCAGTACTTC | CASSYSGFLAKNIQYF | TRBJ2-4 | NA | TRBV6-5 | NA
TGTGCCAGCAGTTATCCGGGGACAGGGAGTAGTGAAGCTTTCTTT | CASSYPGTGSSEAFF | TRBJ1-1 | NA | TRBV6-5 | TRBD1
TGTGCCAGCAGCTTGGAAGGGGTGGAGCGCACAGATACGCAGTATTTT | CASSLEGVERTDTQYF | TRBJ2-3 | few | TRBV5-8 | NA
TGTGCCACCAGCATCGGGGGTGGCGGGGAAGAGACCCAGTACTTC | CATSIGGGGEETQYF | TRBJ2-5 | NA | TRBV15 | NA
TGCGCCAGCAGCCAAGATCTTAGCAATCAGCCCCAGCATTTT | CASSQDLSNQPQHF | TRBJ1-5 | NA | TRBV4-3 | NA
TGTGCCAGCAGTTACTCGCCTAGCGGTGTCCAAGAGACCCAGTACTTC | CASSYSPSGVQETQYF | TRBJ2-5 | NA | TRBV6-5 | TRBD2
TGTGCCATCAGTGAGCGACAGGGTGGCTATGGCTACACCTTC | CAISERQGGYGYTF | TRBJ1-2 | NA | TRBV10-3 | TRBD1
TGCGCCAGCAGCCAAGATTTAGTGGTGACAAACTATGGCTACACCTTC | CASSQDLVVTNYGYTF | TRBJ1-2 | NA | TRBV4-3 | NA
TGTGCCAGCAGCTCCAGAGACCCCGGGACAGGCCATAGCTCCTACGAGCAGTACTTC | CASSSRDPGTGHSSYEQYF | TRBJ2-7 | NA | TRBV7-9 | TRBD1
TGTGCCAGCAGCCTCCACGAGTCTGGAAACACCATATATTTT | CASSLHESGNTIYF | TRBJ1-3 | NA | TRBV6-5 | NA
TGCAGTGCTAGTACAGAATATGGCTACACCTTC | CSASTEYGYTF | TRBJ1-2 | NA | TRBV20-1 | NA
TGTGCCAGCAGCCCAAGACTAGCCACAGATACGCAGTATTTT | CASSPRLATDTQYF | TRBJ2-3 | once | TRBV3-1/TRBV3-2 | TRBD2
TGTGCCAGCAGCTTAGTTGCGGGGTATAATTCACCCCTCCACTTT | CASSLVAGYNSPLHF | TRBJ1-6 | NA | TRBV7-2 | NA
TGTGCCAGCAGCTTATACGGGGGTGTCTCCTACAATGAGCAGTTCTTC | CASSLYGGVSYNEQFF | TRBJ2-1 | NA | TRBV7-2 | NA